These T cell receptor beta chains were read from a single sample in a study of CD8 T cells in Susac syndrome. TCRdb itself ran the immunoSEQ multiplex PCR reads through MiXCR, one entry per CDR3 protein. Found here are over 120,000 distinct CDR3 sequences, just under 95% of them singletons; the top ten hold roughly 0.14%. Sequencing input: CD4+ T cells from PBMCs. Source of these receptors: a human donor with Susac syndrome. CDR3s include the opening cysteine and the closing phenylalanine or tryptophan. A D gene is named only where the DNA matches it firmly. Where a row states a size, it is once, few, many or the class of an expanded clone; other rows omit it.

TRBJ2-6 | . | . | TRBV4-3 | TGCGCCAGCAGCCAAGCCGGAGGGGCCAACGTCCTGACTTTC | CASSQAGGANVLTF
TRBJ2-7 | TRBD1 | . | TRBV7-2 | TGTGCCAGCAGCTCCCGGGACAGGGACATCCACGAGCAGTACTTC | CASSSRDRDIHEQYF
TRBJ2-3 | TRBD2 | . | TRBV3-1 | TGTGCCAGCAGCCAAGCAGGTAGCGGGGGAGATACGCAGTATTTT | CASSQAGSGGDTQYF
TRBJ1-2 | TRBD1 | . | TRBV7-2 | TGTGCCAGCACCATCCGGACAGGGGATGCCTATGGCTACACCTTC | CASTIRTGDAYGYTF
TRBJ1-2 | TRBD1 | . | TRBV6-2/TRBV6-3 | TGTGCCAGCAGTTCCCACGACAGGGCTGGCTACACCTTC | CASSSHDRAGYTF
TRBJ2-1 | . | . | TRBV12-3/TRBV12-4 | TGTGCCAGCAGTATATGGACTGGAGCCAATGAGCAGTTCTTC | CASSIWTGANEQFF
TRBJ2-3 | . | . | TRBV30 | TGTGCCTGGCGATTATCGAAGGACACAGATACGCAGTATTTT | CAWRLSKDTDTQYF
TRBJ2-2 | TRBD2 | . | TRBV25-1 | TGTGCCAGCAGTAGTACTAGCGGGGGGAGCACCGGGGAGCTGTTTTTT | CASSSTSGGSTGELFF
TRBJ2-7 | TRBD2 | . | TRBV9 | TGTGCCAGCAGCCCCAGCCTGGGAGGGAACCTCGGGGAGCAGTACTTC | CASSPSLGGNLGEQYF
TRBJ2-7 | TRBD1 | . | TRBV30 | TGTGCCTGGAGTGTACGGGGGACAGGCGTTTACGAGCAGTACTTC | CAWSVRGTGVYEQYF
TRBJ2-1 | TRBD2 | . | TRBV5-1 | TGCGCCAGCAGCTTGGGGGCTAGCGGAGGCAATGAGCAGTTCTTC | CASSLGASGGNEQFF
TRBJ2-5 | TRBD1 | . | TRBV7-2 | TGTGCCAGCAGCACTAACAGGGGGAACCAGTACTTC | CASSTNRGNQYF
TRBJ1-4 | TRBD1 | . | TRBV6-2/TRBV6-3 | TGTGCCAGCAGTCGTGGGACAGGGGAAAAACTGTTTTTT | CASSRGTGEKLFF
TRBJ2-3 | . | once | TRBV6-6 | TGTGCCAGCAGTTACTCCCCAGGGTTAAATACGCAGTATTTT | CASSYSPGLNTQYF
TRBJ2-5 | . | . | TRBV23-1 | TGCGCCAGCAGTCAATCCCGTAGTACTCCGAGAGAGACCCAGTACTTC | CASSQSRSTPRETQYF
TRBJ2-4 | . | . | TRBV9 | TGTGCCAGCAGCGTAGGCAGTGGGGGCATTCAGTACTTC | CASSVGSGGIQYF
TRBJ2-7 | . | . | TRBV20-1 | TGCAGTGCCCCAGGAGGGGGCAGCTCCTACGAGCAGTACTTC | CSAPGGGSSYEQYF
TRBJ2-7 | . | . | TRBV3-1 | TGTGCCAGCAGCCAGTATTACGAGCAGTACTTC | CASSQYYEQYF
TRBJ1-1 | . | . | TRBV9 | TGTGCCAGCAGCGTAGGGTATGGGGCTTGGGAGGACACTGAAGCTTTCTTT | CASSVGYGAWEDTEAFF
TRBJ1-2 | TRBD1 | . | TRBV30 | TGTGCCTGGAGTGGGGTGGACAGGGATGGCTACACCTTC | CAWSGVDRDGYTF
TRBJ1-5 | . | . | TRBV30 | TGTGCCTGGAGGGAGGCTCGCCGGGGCAATAATCAGCCCCAGCATTTT | CAWREARRGNNQPQHF
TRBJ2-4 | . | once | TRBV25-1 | TGTGCCAGCAGTGAACCCGGGACACTCGTAAACATTCAGTACTTC | CASSEPGTLVNIQYF
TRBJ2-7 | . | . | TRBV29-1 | TGCAGCGTTGAAGATCTAAGGGGCCCCGAGCAGTACTTC | CSVEDLRGPEQYF
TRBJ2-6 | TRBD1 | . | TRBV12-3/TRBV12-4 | TGTGCCAGCAGGATCGGACAGGGTCTTGACTCTGGGGCCAACGTCCTGACTTTC | CASRIGQGLDSGANVLTF
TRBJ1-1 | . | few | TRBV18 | TGTGCCAGCTCACCTACGGCGAACACTGAAGCTTTCTTT | CASSPTANTEAFF
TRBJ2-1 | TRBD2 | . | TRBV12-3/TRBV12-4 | TGTGCCAGCATTAAGTCGGGAGGGTACAATGAGCAGTTCTTC | CASIKSGGYNEQFF
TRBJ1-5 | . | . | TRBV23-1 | TGCGCCAGCAGCGCCCAAGGGGCGAATCAGCCCCAGCATTTT | CASSAQGANQPQHF
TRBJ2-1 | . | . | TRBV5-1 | TGCGCCAGCAGCCTAGTAGGGCGCAATAATGAGCAGTTCTTC | CASSLVGRNNEQFF
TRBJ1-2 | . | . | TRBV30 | TGTGCCTGGAGTGGAAGGGCAGGGGCTAACACCTTC | CAWSGRAGANTF
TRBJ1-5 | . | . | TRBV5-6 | TGTGCCAGCAGCTTGGTAGGGAACAATCAGCCCCAGCATTTT | CASSLVGNNQPQHF
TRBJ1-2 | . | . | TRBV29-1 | TGCAGCGTCCAGATAAACTATGGCTACACCTTC | CSVQINYGYTF
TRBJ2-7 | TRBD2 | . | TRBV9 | TGTGCCAGCAGCGTCCCTAGCGGATTACCCTACGAGCAGTACTTC | CASSVPSGLPYEQYF
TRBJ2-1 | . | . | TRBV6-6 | TGTGCCAGCAGTTACGAGGGTTTCCACAATGAGCAGTTCTTC | CASSYEGFHNEQFF
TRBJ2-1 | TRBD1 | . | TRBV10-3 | TGTGCCATCAGCGCCGCTAGACAGGGTCTGGGGAATGAGCAGTTCTTC | CAISAARQGLGNEQFF
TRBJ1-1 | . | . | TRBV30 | TGTGCCTGGAGTGTAGGTGGTTTCACTGAAGCTTTCTTT | CAWSVGGFTEAFF
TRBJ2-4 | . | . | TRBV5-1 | TGCGCCAGCAGCTTGGAGGCGGGGGCCAAAAACATTCAGTACTTC | CASSLEAGAKNIQYF
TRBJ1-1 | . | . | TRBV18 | TGTGCCAGCTCCTGGCAAGGCAACACTGAAGCTTTCTTT | CASSWQGNTEAFF
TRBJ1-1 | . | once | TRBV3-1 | TGTGCCAGCAGCACCATCGGGAGCGGTGGCACTGAAGCTTTCTTT | CASSTIGSGGTEAFF
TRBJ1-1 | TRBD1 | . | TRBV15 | TGTGCCACCAGCTCCCAGGGGGGTGAGGGAGCTTTCTTT | CATSSQGGEGAFF
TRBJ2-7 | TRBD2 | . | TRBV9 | TGTGCCAGCAGCGTAAGGGGCGGGGGAGCCTACGAGCAGTACTTC | CASSVRGGGAYEQYF